The entry below gives a single TCR beta chain sequence along with its context. The source of the sample is a study of cytomegalovirus exposure and HLA in healthy donors. PCR was performed using 60 Vbeta and 13 Jbeta primers. In the original workflow: In a later analysis, about 12 million of about 80 million unique beta chains occurred in at least two donors. Clones were sequenced by immunoSEQ multiplex PCR, and TCRdb holds only the in-frame ones, with some missing. From that table come the V and J calls and clone size; the DNA was used to work out D and trimming. The data show about 98,000 clones, with 55% to 75% seen just once and about 2.5% held by the top ten. There are 15 residues in the CDR3. Germline values: CDR1 ENHRY, CDR2 SYGVKD. V lost 4 bases and J 1 base, leaving 13 bases between the germline ends.

Specimen: PBMCs. The source is a man aged 50 to 59 in good health and CMV-seronegative. The chain links TRBV10-3 to TRBJ1-1; possible D gene TRBD1, 5 bases. In nucleotides, the CDR3 is TGTGCCATCAGTGCCCTAAGGGACTCGAACACTGAAGCTTTCTTT. Residues: CAISALRDSNTEAFF.